This T cell receptor beta chain was identified during a study of blood T cell repertoires in COVID-19. Study-level background: Some COVID-19 samples were acute and others convalescent; all came from the United States, Italy and Spain. From T cells, B-cell-depleted T cells, or PBMCs came the material, which was cDNA or gDNA.

Authors' processing steps: From reference gene primer amplification, estimates of nucleated cell counts were derived. Data came from immunoSEQ multiplex PCR; TCRdb stores just in-frame clones and leaves some out. For V, J and clone size, that table is used; D and trimming come from the DNA. The sample has 120,000 to 150,000 clones, 85% seen once. Trimming at V came to 1 base and at J to 3 bases, leaving 12 bases not matched to a gene. The CDR3 covers 17 residues. From germline, CDR1 is SGHNT and CDR2 YYREEE (reference sequence). This chain links TRBV5-4 with TRBJ2-5; 7 bases are a match to TRBD1. The sequenced sample was peripheral blood. The receptor was isolated from a woman aged 40 to 49 with active or convalescent COVID-19. CDR3 sequence: CASSLNVRGRGKETQYF. The CDR3 DNA is TGTGCCAGCAGCTTGAACGTCAGGGGGAGAGGCAAAGAGACCCAGTACTTC.